This is a list of T cell receptor beta chains from one sample in a study of blood T cell repertoires in COVID-19. Assay used: immunoSEQ multiplex PCR; TCRdb lists only in-frame clones, some missing. The repertoire has around 210,000 clones, 88% of them found once; the top ten carry over 15%. The sample comprised peripheral blood. Source of these receptors: a man aged 45-60 years with COVID-19, enrolled during active disease. Both conserved end residues are part of each CDR3. A D gene is named only where the DNA matches it firmly. The size field is filled for only some rows; it gives once, few, many or a size class.

j_gene | v_gene | abundance | d_gene | len | CDR3nt | CDR3aa
TRBJ1-2 | TRBV19 | few | . | 14 | TGTGCCAGTAGCTCCTTCGGCGGAAACTATGGCTACACCTTC | CASSSFGGNYGYTF
TRBJ2-7 | TRBV7-9 | . | TRBD2 | 15 | TGTGCCAGCAGCGCCGGAGAGCGGGAGACCTACGAGCAGTACTTC | CASSAGERETYEQYF
TRBJ2-3 | TRBV28 | . | TRBD2 | 14 | TGTGCCAGCACCCCCGGGGGGAGCACAGATACGCAGTATTTT | CASTPGGSTDTQYF
TRBJ2-7 | TRBV5-4 | . | TRBD2 | 15 | TGTGCCAGCAGCCTCGTGGAGCGGGAGGGTAACGAGCAGTACTTC | CASSLVEREGNEQYF
TRBJ1-1 | TRBV5-6 | . | TRBD1 | 13 | TGTGCCAGCAGCTGGACAGGGGGCACTGAAGCTTTCTTT | CASSWTGGTEAFF
TRBJ2-1 | TRBV28 | . | TRBD2 | 14 | TGTGCCAGCAGGCCGGGACTAGCGGGGACCCCTTTTTTCTTC | CASRPGLAGTPFFF
TRBJ2-4 | TRBV3-1/TRBV3-2 | . | . | 16 | TGTGCCAGCAGCCAGGAGGCGGTGACATCCGGAAACATTCAGTACTTC | CASSQEAVTSGNIQYF
TRBJ1-6 | TRBV7-9 | . | . | 14 | TGTGCCAGCAGCTTAGTTTCGTCAGTCTCACCCCTCCACTTT | CASSLVSSVSPLHF
TRBJ1-3 | TRBV10-3 | once | . | 11 | TGTGCCATCACTAACGGAAACACCATATATTTT | CAITNGNTIYF
TRBJ2-3 | TRBV25-1 | . | TRBD2 | 16 | TGTGCCAGCAGTGAACTAAGACTAGCGGGATCGGATACGCAGTATTTT | CASSELRLAGSDTQYF
TRBJ1-5 | TRBV7-9 | . | . | 15 | TGTGCCAGCAGCTCCGACAGCCTCAACAATCAGCCCCAGCATTTT | CASSSDSLNNQPQHF
TRBJ2-1 | TRBV7-8 | once | . | 14 | TGTGCCAGCAGCCTGACAGGTTCCTACAATGAGCAGTTCTTC | CASSLTGSYNEQFF
TRBJ2-3 | TRBV4-3 | . | TRBD2 | 17 | TGCGCCAGCAGCCAAGATTGGTCTAGCGGAAGCACAGATACGCAGTATTTT | CASSQDWSSGSTDTQYF
TRBJ2-3 | TRBV11-2 | once | TRBD1 | 13 | TGTGCCAGCCGGGGACAGGGATCAGATACGCAGTATTTT | CASRGQGSDTQYF
TRBJ2-1 | TRBV7-9 | . | TRBD2 | 18 | TGTGCCAGCAGCCCGGGATTGGGGACTAGGAGCTCCTACAATGAGCAGTTCTTC | CASSPGLGTRSSYNEQFF
TRBJ2-1 | TRBV7-9 | . | . | 15 | TGTGCCAGCAGCTTAGCGGACCTGCGGGGTAATGAGCAGTTCTTC | CASSLADLRGNEQFF
TRBJ2-7 | TRBV14 | . | TRBD2 | 16 | TGTGCCAGCAGCGCGCACGGGACTAGCGGAGCCTACGAGCAGTACTTC | CASSAHGTSGAYEQYF
TRBJ2-7 | TRBV6-6 | . | TRBD1 | 12 | TGTGCCAGCAGAGATAGGGACAGGGGAGAGTACTTC | CASRDRDRGEYF
TRBJ2-3 | TRBV7-9 | . | . | 15 | TGTGCCAGCAGCTTAGGTCGGGGTGGCACAGATACGCAGTATTTT | CASSLGRGGTDTQYF
TRBJ1-2 | TRBV4-2 | . | TRBD1 | 17 | TGTGCCAGCAGCCAAGTCTCCGGGACAGGGGGACCTTATGGCTACACCTTC | CASSQVSGTGGPYGYTF
TRBJ2-1 | TRBV14 | . | . | 13 | TGTGCCAGCAGCGGGAGTTCCTACAATGAGCAGTTCTTC | CASSGSSYNEQFF
TRBJ1-4 | TRBV6-5 | . | TRBD1 | 16 | TGTGCCAGCAGTTACTCCGCGGACAGGGGGCCCGTAAAACTGTTTTTT | CASSYSADRGPVKLFF
TRBJ2-5 | TRBV2 | . | . | 14 | TGTGCCAGCAGGGATAGCGGAACCGGGGAGACCCAGTACTTC | CASRDSGTGETQYF
TRBJ1-2 | TRBV5-4 | . | TRBD1 | 15 | TGTGCCAGCAGCTTGCCAACCGGGACAGGGATAGGCTACACCTTC | CASSLPTGTGIGYTF
TRBJ1-5 | TRBV10-2 | few | . | 15 | TGCGCCAGCAGTGGAGGGAGGGACCGCAATCAGCCCCAGCATTTT | CASSGGRDRNQPQHF
TRBJ2-2 | TRBV2 | . | . | 15 | TGTGCCAGCAGTGAAAGGACAACGAACACCGGGGAGCTGTTTTTT | CASSERTTNTGELFF
TRBJ2-5 | TRBV20-1 | . | TRBD2 | 16 | TGCAGTGCTAGTGGGCTAGCGGGGGGAAACCAAGAGACCCAGTACTTC | CSASGLAGGNQETQYF
TRBJ1-3 | TRBV30 | . | TRBD1 | 16 | TGTGCCTGGAGTATCGGACAGGGGAGCTCTGGAAACACCATATATTTT | CAWSIGQGSSGNTIYF
TRBJ2-1 | TRBV19 | . | TRBD2 | 14 | TGTGCCAGTATCAGGACTAGCGGGGGCAATGAGCAGTTCTTC | CASIRTSGGNEQFF
TRBJ2-5 | TRBV7-9 | . | TRBD2 | 14 | TGTGCCAGCAGCCCTGGGGGGGGCCAAGAGACCCAGTACTTC | CASSPGGGQETQYF
TRBJ2-1 | TRBV3-1/TRBV3-2 | . | TRBD1 | 15 | TGTGCCAGCAGCCAAACCAGGGGGCGAAACAATGAGCAGTTCTTC | CASSQTRGRNNEQFF
TRBJ2-2 | TRBV6-5 | once | . | 14 | TGTGCCAGCAGTTTTGAGTTGAACACCGGGGAGCTGTTTTTT | CASSFELNTGELFF
TRBJ2-7 | TRBV11-1 | . | TRBD1 | 14 | TGTGCCAGCAGCTTACCGGGACAGGGATACGAGCAGTACTTC | CASSLPGQGYEQYF
TRBJ1-1 | TRBV19 | . | . | 13 | TGTGCCTCAAGTAATGAGGGGCGGGATGAAGCTTTCTTT | CASSNEGRDEAFF
TRBJ1-4 | TRBV7-6 | . | . | 15 | TGTGCCAGCAGCTTAGGAGGGTGGTCTAATGAAAAACTGTTTTTT | CASSLGGWSNEKLFF
TRBJ1-1 | TRBV28 | . | . | 14 | TGTGCCAGTAGGAGGGCAGATAACAGCCCTGAAGCTTTCTTT | CASRRADNSPEAFF
TRBJ2-2 | TRBV6-1 | . | . | 16 | TGTGCCAGCAGTGAACAACCGACAGATAACACCGGGGAGCTGTTTTTT | CASSEQPTDNTGELFF
TRBJ1-6 | TRBV5-6 | few | TRBD1 | 17 | TGTGCCAGCAGCCCGGGGTTCAGGGGGCAATTGGTTGGACCCCTCCACTTT | CASSPGFRGQLVGPLHF
TRBJ2-1 | TRBV10-3 | . | . | 13 | TGTGCCATCAATGGCGGCTCCTACAATGAGCAGTTCTTC | CAINGGSYNEQFF
TRBJ2-7 | TRBV18 | . | TRBD2 | 16 | TGTGCCAGCTCTCGTTCGCGGGGGGATGTCTCCTACGAGCAGTACTTC | CASSRSRGDVSYEQYF
TRBJ2-6 | TRBV5-1 | . | . | 16 | TGCGCCAGCAGCTTGGCAGGGTCTATTGGGGCCAACGTCCTGACTTTC | CASSLAGSIGANVLTF
TRBJ2-7 | TRBV30 | few | . | 11 | TGTGCCTCGGCGGGGTACTACGAGCAGTACTTC | CASAGYYEQYF
TRBJ2-7 | TRBV5-1 | . | TRBD1 | 16 | TGCGCCAGCAGCTACGACGGAGGGGGACAGGGCTACGAGCAGTACTTC | CASSYDGGGQGYEQYF
TRBJ2-1 | TRBV28 | . | . | 12 | TGTGCCAGCAGCATCGTTTTCGGTGAGCAGTTCTTC | CASSIVFGEQFF
TRBJ1-3 | TRBV19 | . | TRBD1 | 15 | TGTGCCAGTAGTCCTCTCGGGACAGCCGGTAACACCATATATTTT | CASSPLGTAGNTIYF
TRBJ2-7 | TRBV4-2 | . | TRBD2 | 16 | TGTGCCAGCAGCCAAGATAGCGGGCCTAGCGGGAACGAGCAGTACTTC | CASSQDSGPSGNEQYF
TRBJ1-1 | TRBV12-3/TRBV12-4 | . | . | 13 | TGTGCCAGCATCTTAGGGGGGAACACTGAAGCTTTCTTT | CASILGGNTEAFF
TRBJ2-1 | TRBV4-3 | . | TRBD2 | 17 | TGCGCCAGCAGCCAGGCGCGAGGGCGGGGGGGCTACAATGAGCAGTTCTTC | CASSQARGRGGYNEQFF
TRBJ2-2 | TRBV3-1/TRBV3-2 | . | TRBD2 | 15 | TGTGCCAGCAGCCAAGGGTCGGGAGGGCCCGGGGAGCTGTTTTTT | CASSQGSGGPGELFF
TRBJ2-7 | TRBV5-4 | . | TRBD1 | 14 | TGTGCCAGCAGCACCCCGACAGGGGCCTACGAGCAGTACTTC | CASSTPTGAYEQYF
TRBJ2-1 | TRBV12-3/TRBV12-4 | once | . | 13 | TGTGCCAGCAGTCCCGACAGTTACAATGAGCAGTTCTTC | CASSPDSYNEQFF
TRBJ2-2 | TRBV18 | . | TRBD2 | 17 | TGTGCCAGCTCCCCACCGGTAGCGGGAGCGGATACCGGGGAGCTGTTTTTT | CASSPPVAGADTGELFF
TRBJ2-5 | TRBV7-8 | . | TRBD2 | 16 | TGTGCCAGCAGCTTAGCGCTAGCGGGAGAAGGAGAGACCCAGTACTTC | CASSLALAGEGETQYF
TRBJ2-7 | TRBV5-1 | . | TRBD1 | 14 | TGCGCCAGCAGCTTGGGGAGACAGGGGTACGAGCAGTACTTC | CASSLGRQGYEQYF
TRBJ2-2 | TRBV2 | few | . | 16 | TGTGCCAGCAAGGTGGGGCAGGGGCAGGGCACCGGGGAGCTGTTTTTT | CASKVGQGQGTGELFF